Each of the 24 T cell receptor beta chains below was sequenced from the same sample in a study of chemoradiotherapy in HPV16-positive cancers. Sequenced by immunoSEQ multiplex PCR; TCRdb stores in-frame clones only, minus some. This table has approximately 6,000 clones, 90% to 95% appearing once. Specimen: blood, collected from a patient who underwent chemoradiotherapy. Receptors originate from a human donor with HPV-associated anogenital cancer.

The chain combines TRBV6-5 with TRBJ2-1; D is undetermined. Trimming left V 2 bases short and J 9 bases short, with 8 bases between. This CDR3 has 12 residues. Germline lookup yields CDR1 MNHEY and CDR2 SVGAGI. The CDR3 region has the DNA TGTGCCAGCAGTTACAGACCTGGTGAGCAGTTCTTC. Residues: CASSYRPGEQFF.

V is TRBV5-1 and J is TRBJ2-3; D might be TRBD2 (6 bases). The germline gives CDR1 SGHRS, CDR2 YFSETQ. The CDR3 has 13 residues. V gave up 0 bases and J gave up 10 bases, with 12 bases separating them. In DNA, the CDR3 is TGCGCCAGCAGCTTGGCAGGGACGGGGGCGCAGTATTTT. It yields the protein CASSLAGTGAQYF.

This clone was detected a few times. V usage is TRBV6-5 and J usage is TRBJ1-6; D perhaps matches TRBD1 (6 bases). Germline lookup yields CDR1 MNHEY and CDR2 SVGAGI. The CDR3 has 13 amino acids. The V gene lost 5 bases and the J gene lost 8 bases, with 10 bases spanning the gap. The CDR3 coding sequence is TGTGCCAGCAGTCAAGGGGGATATTCACCCCTCCACTTT. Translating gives CASSQGGYSPLHF.

The CDR3 DNA reads as TGTGCCAGTAGTATAGATCCAGCGGGAGCAGATGATACGCAGTATTTT. Its protein is CASSIDPAGADDTQYF. J is TRBJ2-3 and V is TRBV19; 8 bases align to TRBD2. Germline assignment: CDR1 LNHDA and CDR2 SQIVND (reference sequence). V was clipped by 0 bases and J by 6 bases; unmatched bases: 8. The CDR3 runs to 16 residues.

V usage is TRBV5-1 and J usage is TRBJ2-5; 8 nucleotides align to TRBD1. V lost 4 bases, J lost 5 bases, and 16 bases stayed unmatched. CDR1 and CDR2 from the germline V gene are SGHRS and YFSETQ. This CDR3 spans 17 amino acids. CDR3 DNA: TGCGCCAGCAGCGATAGTCCGGGACAGGCGAGGTACGAGACCCAGTACTTC. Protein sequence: CASSDSPGQARYETQYF.

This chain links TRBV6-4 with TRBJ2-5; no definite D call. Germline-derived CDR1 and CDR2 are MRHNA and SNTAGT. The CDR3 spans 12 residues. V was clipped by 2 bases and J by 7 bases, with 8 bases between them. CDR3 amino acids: CASSDPTWTQYF. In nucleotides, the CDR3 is TGTGCCAGCAGTGACCCGACCTGGACCCAGTACTTC.

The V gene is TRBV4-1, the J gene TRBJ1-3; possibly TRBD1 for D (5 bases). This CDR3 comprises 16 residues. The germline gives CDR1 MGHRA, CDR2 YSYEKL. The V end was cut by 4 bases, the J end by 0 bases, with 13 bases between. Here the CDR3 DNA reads TGCGCCAGCAGCCCCCTTTCGACAGCCTCTGGAAACACCATATATTTT. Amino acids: CASSPLSTASGNTIYF.

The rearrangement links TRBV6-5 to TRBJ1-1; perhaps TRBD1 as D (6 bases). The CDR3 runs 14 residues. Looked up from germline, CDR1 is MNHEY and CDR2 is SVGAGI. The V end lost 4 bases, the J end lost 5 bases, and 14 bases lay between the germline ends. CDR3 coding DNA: TGTGCCAGCAGTTCTCGGCGGGGGCGGACTGAAGCTTTCTTT. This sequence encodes CASSSRRGRTEAFF.

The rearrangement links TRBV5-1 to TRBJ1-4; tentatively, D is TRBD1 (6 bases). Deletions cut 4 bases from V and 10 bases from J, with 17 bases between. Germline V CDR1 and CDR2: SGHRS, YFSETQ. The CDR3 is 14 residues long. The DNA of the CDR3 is TGCGCCAGCAGCCTGGGACAAGCCGGGGGAAAACTGTTTTTT. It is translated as CASSLGQAGGKLFF.

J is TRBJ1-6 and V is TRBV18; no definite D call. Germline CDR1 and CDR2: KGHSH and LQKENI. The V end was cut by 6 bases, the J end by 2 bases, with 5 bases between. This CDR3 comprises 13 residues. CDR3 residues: CASSPPYNSPLHF. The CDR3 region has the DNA TGTGCCAGCTCGCCTCCCTATAATTCACCCCTCCACTTT. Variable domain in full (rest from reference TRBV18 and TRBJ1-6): NAGVMQNPRHLVRRRGQEARLRCSPMKGHSHVYWYRQLPEEGLKFMVYLQKENIIDESGMPKERFSAEFPKEGPSILRIQQVVRGDSAAYFCASSPPYNSPLHFGNGTRLTVT.

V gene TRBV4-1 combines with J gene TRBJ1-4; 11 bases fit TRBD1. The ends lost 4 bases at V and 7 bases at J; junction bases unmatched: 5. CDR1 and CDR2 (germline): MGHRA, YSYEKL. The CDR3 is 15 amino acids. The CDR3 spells CASSRRGTGGEKLFF. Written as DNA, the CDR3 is TGCGCCAGCAGCCGACGAGGGACAGGGGGTGAAAAACTGTTTTTT.

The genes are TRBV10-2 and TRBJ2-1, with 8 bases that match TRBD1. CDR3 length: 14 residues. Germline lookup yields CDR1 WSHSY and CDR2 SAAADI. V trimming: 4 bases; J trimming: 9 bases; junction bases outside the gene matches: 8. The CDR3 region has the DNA TGCGCCAGCAGTGTGGACAGGGATATTGGTGAGCAGTTCTTC. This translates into CASSVDRDIGEQFF.

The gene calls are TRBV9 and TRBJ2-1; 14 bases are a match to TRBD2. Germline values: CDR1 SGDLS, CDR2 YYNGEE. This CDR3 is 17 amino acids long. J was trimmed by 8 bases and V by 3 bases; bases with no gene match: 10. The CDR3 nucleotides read TGTGCCAGCAGCGCCGGGACTAGCGGGAGCAGATGGGATGAGCAGTTCTTC. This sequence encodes CASSAGTSGSRWDEQFF.

In DNA, the CDR3 is TGTGCCAGCAGCCTCGGGGCCCACTCCTACGAGCAGTACTTC. It is translated as CASSLGAHSYEQYF. The gene calls are TRBV9 and TRBJ2-7; the D gene could be TRBD1 or TRBD2 (5 bases each). The CDR3 is 14 residues long. The V end lost 4 bases, the J end lost 0 bases, and 11 bases lay between the germline ends. Per germline, CDR1 SGDLS and CDR2 YYNGEE.

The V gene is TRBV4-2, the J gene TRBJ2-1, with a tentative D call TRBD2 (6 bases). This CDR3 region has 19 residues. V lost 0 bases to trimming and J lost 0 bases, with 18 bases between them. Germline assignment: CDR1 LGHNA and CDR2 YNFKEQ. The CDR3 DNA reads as TGTGCCAGCAGCCAAGACGGCGGGATTTGGGCGAGCTCCTACAATGAGCAGTTCTTC. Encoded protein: CASSQDGGIWASSYNEQFF.

The CDR3 DNA is TGTGCCAGCAGTCGCTACAGGGGGGCGTACGAGCAGTACTTC. Encoded protein: CASSRYRGAYEQYF. The V call is TRBV6-5, the J call TRBJ2-7, with 8 bases that match TRBD1. Losses at the gene ends were 5 bases for V and 4 bases for J; bases not matched to a gene: 7. Looked up from germline, CDR1 is MNHEY and CDR2 is SVGAGI. The CDR3 totals 14 residues.

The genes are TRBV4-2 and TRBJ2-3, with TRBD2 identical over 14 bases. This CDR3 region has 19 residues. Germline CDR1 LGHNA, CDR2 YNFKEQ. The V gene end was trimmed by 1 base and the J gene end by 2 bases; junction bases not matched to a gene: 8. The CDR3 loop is CASSQAWTSGGTSTDTQYF. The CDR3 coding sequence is TGTGCCAGCAGCCAAGCGTGGACTAGCGGGGGGACCTCCACAGATACGCAGTATTTT.

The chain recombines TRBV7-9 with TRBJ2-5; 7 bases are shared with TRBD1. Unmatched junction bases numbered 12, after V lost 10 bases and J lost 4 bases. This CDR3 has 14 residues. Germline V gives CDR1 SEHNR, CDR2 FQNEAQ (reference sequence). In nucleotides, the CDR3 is TGTGCCACAAACCCTGACAGGGTCGGAGAGACCCAGTACTTC. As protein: CATNPDRVGETQYF.

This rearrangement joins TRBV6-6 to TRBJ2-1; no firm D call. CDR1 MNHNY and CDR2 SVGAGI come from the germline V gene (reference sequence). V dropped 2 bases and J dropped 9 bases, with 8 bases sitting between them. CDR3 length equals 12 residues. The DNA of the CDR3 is TGTGCCAGCAGTTACAGACCTGGTGAGCAGTTCTTC. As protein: CASSYRPGEQFF.

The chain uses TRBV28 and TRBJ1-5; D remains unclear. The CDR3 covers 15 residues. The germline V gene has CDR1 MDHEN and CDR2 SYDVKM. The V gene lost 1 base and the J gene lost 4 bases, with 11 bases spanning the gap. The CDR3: CASSLYRLTNQPQHF. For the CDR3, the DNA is TGTGCCAGCAGTTTATACAGACTAACTAATCAGCCCCAGCATTTT.

In DNA form, the CDR3 reads TGTGCCAGCAGCTTGGCTCCTGTTGGGGGCGGGGAGCTGTTTTTT. This translates into CASSLAPVGGGELFF. The chain joins TRBV5-4 to TRBJ2-2, with D perhaps assigned TRBD1 or TRBD2 (5 bases each). The CDR3 consists of 15 residues. CDR1 is SGHNT, CDR2 YYREEE, per germline (reference sequence). Trimming took 0 bases from V and 7 from J, leaving 13 bases between them.

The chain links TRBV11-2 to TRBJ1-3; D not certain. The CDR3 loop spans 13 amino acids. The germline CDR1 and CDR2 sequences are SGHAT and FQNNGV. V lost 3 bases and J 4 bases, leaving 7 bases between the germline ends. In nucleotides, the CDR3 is TGTGCCAGCAGCTTTCAGACCGGAAACACCATATATTTT. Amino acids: CASSFQTGNTIYF.

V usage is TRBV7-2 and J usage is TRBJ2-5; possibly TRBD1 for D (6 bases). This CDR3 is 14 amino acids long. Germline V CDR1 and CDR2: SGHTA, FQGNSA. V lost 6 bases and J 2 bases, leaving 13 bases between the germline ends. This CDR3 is CASRAGTHQETQYF. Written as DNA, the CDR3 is TGTGCCAGCAGGGCAGGGACACATCAAGAGACCCAGTACTTC.

The CDR3 DNA reads TGTGCCAGCAGTGAAAAGACCACAGATACGCAGTATTTT. Amino acid sequence: CASSEKTTDTQYF. This chain links TRBV6-4 with TRBJ2-3; no definite D call. Germline loops: CDR1 MRHNA, CDR2 SNTAGT. The CDR3 contains 13 residues. The V gene lost 3 bases and the J gene lost 2 bases, with 6 bases spanning the gap.